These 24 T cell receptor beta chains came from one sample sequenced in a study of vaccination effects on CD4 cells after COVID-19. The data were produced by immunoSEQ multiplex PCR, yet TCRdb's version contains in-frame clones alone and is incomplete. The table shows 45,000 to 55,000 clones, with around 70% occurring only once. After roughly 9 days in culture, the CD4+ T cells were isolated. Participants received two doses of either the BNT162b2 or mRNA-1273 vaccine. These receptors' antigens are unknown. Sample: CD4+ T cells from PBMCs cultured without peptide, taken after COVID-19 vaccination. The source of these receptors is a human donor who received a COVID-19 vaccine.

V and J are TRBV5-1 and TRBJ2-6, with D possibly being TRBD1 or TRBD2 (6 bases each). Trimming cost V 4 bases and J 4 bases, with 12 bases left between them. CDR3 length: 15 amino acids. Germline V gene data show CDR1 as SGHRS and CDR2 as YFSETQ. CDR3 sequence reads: CASSPGGTGANVLTF. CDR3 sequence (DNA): TGCGCCAGCAGCCCCGGAGGGACAGGGGCCAACGTCCTGACTTTC.

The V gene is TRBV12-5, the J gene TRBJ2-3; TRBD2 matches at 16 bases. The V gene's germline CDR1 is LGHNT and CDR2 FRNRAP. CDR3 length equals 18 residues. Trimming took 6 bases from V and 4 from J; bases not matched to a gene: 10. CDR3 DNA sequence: TGTGCTAGTGGCGATCGGGGACTAGCGGGAGGGGCGGCAGATACGCAGTATTTT. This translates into CASGDRGLAGGAADTQYF.

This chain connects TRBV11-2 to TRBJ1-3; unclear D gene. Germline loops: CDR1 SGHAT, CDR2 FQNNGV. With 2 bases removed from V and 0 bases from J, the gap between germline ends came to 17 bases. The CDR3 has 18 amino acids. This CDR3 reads CASSLSLGQPSSGNTIYF. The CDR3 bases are TGTGCCAGCAGCTTAAGCCTTGGGCAGCCTAGCTCTGGAAACACCATATATTTT.

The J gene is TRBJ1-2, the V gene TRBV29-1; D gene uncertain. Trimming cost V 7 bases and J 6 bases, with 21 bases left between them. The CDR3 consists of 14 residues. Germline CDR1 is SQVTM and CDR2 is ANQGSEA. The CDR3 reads CSGRRPGWRDGYTF. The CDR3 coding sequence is TGCAGCGGCCGACGTCCGGGTTGGCGGGATGGCTACACCTTC.

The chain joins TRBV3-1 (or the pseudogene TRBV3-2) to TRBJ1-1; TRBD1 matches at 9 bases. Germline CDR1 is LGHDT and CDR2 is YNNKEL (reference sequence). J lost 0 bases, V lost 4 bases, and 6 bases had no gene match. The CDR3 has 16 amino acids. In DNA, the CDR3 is TGTGCCAGCAGCCGCGGGACAGGGCTCGTGAACACTGAAGCTTTCTTT. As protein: CASSRGTGLVNTEAFF.

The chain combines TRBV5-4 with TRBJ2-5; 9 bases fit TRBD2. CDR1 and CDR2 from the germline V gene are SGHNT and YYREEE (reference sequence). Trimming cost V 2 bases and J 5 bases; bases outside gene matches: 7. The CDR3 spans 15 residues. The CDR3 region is CASSLKAGGLETQYF. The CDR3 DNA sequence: TGTGCCAGCAGCTTAAAAGCGGGGGGCCTGGAGACCCAGTACTTC.

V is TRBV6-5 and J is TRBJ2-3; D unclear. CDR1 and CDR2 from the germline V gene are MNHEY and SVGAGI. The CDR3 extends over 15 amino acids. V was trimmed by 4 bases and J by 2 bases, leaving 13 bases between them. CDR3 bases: TGTGCCAGCAGTTGGGAAGCCTTGATCACAGATACGCAGTATTTT. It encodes CASSWEALITDTQYF.

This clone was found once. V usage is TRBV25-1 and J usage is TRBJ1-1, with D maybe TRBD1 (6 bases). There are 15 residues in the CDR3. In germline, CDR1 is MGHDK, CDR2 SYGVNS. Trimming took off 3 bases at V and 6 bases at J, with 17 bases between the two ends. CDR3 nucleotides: TGTGCCAGCAGTGACCCAACAGGGCCCCAATCTGAAGCTTTCTTT. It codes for CASSDPTGPQSEAFF.

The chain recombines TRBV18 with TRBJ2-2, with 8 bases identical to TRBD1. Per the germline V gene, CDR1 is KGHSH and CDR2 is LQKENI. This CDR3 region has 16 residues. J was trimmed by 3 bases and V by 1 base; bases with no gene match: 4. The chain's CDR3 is CASSPLLTGDTGELFF. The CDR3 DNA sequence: TGTGCCAGCTCACCACTGCTGACAGGGGACACCGGGGAGCTGTTTTTT.

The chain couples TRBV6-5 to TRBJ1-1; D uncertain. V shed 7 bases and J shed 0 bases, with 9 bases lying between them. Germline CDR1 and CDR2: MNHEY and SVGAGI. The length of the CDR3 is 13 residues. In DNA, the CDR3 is TGTGCCAGCAAGGAGTACATGAACACTGAAGCTTTCTTT. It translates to CASKEYMNTEAFF.

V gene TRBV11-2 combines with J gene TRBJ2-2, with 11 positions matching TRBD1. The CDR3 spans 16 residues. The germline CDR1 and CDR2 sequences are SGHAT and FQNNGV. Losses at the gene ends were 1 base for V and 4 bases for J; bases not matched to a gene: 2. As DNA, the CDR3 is TGTGCCAGCAGCTTAGTCGGACAGGGGGCCACCGGGGAGCTGTTTTTT. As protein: CASSLVGQGATGELFF. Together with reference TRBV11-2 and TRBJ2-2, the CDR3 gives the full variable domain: EAGVAQSPRYKIIEKRQSVAFWCNPISGHATLYWYQQILGQGPKLLIQFQNNGVVDDSQLPKDRFSAERLKGVDSTLKIQPAKLEDSAVYLCASSLVGQGATGELFFGEGSRLTVL.

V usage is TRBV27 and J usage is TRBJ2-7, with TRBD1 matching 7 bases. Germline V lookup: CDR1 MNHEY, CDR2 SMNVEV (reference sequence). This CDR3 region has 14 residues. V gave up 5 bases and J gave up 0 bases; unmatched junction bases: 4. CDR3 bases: TGTGCCAGCAGTGACAGGGACCGCTCCTACGAGCAGTACTTC. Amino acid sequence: CASSDRDRSYEQYF.

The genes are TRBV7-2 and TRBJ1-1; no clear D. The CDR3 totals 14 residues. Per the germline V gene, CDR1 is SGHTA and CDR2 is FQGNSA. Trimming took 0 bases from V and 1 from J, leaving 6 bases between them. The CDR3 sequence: CASSLAWQNTEAFF. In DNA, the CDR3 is TGTGCCAGCAGCTTAGCTTGGCAGAACACTGAAGCTTTCTTT.

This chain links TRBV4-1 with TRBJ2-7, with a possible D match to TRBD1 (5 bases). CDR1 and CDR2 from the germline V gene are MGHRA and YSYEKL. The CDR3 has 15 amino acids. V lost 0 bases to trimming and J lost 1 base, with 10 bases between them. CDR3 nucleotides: TGCGCCAGCAGCCAAGAAGGGGTTTCTTCCTACGAGCAGTACTTC. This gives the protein CASSQEGVSSYEQYF.

This CDR3 is CASTTRQGASEAFF. CDR3 nucleotides: TGTGCCAGTACCACTCGACAGGGGGCGAGTGAAGCTTTCTTT. The chain uses TRBV19 and TRBJ1-1; 10 bases are a match to TRBD1. V lost 7 bases to trimming and J lost 7 bases; unmatched junction nucleotides: 9. Germline CDR1 is LNHDA and CDR2 is SQIVND (reference sequence). This CDR3 is built from 14 residues.

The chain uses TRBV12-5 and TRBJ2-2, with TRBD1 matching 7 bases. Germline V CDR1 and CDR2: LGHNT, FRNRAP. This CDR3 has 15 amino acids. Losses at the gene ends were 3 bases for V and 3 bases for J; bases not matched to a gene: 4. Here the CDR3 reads CASGLGDSDTGELFF. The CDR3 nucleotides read TGTGCTAGTGGTTTAGGGGACAGTGACACCGGGGAGCTGTTTTTT.

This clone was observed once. CDR3 residues: CASSEQQGSYNEQFF. The CDR3 region has the DNA TGTGCCAGCAGTGAACAACAGGGGTCCTACAATGAGCAGTTCTTC. This chain connects TRBV6-1 to TRBJ2-1; TRBD1 agrees at 7 bases. Germline V CDR1 and CDR2: MNHNS, SASEGT. V was pared by 2 bases and J by 1 base, with 2 bases of the junction left unmatched. This CDR3 is built from 15 residues.

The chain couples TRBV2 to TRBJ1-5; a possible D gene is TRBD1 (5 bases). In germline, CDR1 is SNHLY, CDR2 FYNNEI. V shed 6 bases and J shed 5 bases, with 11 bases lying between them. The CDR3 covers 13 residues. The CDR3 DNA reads TGTGCCAGCAGGGGGGGTTTGTATCAGCCCCAGCATTTT. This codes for CASRGGLYQPQHF.

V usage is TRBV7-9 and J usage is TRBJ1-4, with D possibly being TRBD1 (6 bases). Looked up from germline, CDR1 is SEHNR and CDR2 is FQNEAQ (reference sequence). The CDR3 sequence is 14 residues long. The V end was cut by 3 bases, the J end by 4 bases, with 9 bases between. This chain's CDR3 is CASSFGGHNEKLFF. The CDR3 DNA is TGTGCCAGCAGCTTCGGGGGGCATAATGAAAAACTGTTTTTT.

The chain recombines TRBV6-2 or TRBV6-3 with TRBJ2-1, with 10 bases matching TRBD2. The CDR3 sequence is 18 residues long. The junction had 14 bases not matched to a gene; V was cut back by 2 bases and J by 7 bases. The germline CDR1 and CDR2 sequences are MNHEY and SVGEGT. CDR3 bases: TGTGCCAGCAGTTACGAGGAAATCTGGAGCGGGAGGGTAAATGAGCAGTTCTTC. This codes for CASSYEEIWSGRVNEQFF.

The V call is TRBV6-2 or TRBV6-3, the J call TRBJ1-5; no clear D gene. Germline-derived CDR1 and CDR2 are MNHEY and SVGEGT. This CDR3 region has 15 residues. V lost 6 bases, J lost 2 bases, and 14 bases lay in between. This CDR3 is CASSFDGTRNQPQHF. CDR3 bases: TGTGCCAGCAGCTTCGACGGAACACGCAATCAGCCCCAGCATTTT.

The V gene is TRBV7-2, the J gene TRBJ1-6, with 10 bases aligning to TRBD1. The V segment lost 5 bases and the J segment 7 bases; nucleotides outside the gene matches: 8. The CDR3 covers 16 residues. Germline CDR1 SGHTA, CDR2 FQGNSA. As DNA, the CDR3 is TGTGCCAGCAGCCCAGTAACGGGACAGGGGAATTCACCCCTCCACTTT. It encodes CASSPVTGQGNSPLHF. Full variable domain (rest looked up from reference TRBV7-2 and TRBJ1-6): GAGVSQSPSNKVTEKGKDVELRCDPISGHTALYWYRQSLGQGLEFLIYFQGNSAPDKSGLPSDRFSAERTGGSVSTLTIQRTQQEDSAVYLCASSPVTGQGNSPLHFGNGTRLTVT.

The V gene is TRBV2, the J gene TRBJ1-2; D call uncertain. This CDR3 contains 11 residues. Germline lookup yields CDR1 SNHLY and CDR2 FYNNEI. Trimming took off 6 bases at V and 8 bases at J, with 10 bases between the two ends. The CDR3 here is CASSPGRGYTF. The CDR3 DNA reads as TGTGCCAGCAGCCCGGGGAGGGGCTACACCTTC.

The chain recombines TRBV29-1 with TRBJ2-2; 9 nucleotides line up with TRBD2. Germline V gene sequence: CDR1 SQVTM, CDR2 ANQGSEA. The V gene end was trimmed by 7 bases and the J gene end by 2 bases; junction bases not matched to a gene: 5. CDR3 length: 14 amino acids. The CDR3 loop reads CSAQLAGNTGELFF. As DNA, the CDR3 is TGCAGCGCCCAGCTAGCGGGAAACACCGGGGAGCTGTTTTTT.